This T cell receptor (beta chain) derives from a study of T cell responses to AZD1222 COVID-19 vaccine. Trimming cost V 4 bases and J 8 bases; bases outside gene matches: 3. There are 15 residues in the CDR3. From germline, CDR1 is SGHNT and CDR2 YENEEA. Remarks on this clone: What it recognizes is unknown.

General study results and limits: Scientists sampled the repertoires only once the peak T cell response had passed.

Profiling relied on immunoSEQ multiplex PCR, and the TCRdb table lists in-frame clones only, not all of them. This table has about 110,000 clones, roughly 89% appearing once. This TCR came from an adult who received the AZD1222 COVID-19 vaccine. V is TRBV11-3 and J is TRBJ2-1, with 15 nucleotides matching TRBD2. The starting material was peripheral blood, obtained 28 days after the second AZD1222 dose. The DNA for the CDR3 is TGTGCCAGCAGCTCCGGACTAGCGGGGGGGCATGAGCAGTTCTTC. It translates to CASSSGLAGGHEQFF.